This record concerns one TCR beta chain sequence. As yet, its antigen is unknown. The length of the CDR3 is 15 residues. V gave up 0 bases and J gave up 9 bases, with 14 bases separating them. Germline lookup yields CDR1 SGHDN and CDR2 FVKESK. Sequenced by immunoSEQ multiplex PCR; TCRdb stores in-frame clones only, minus some. The sample has roughly 23,000 clones; 83% are singletons. This entry is derived from a study of OX40 agonist ivuxolimab in advanced cancers. Study-wide points: Some nonresponders likewise displayed low normalized T-cell clonal expansion. The study found that CD8+ T cells averaged more expanded clones than CD4+.

The sample here was CD4+ or CD8+ T cells sorted from blood, taken in a trial of the OX40 agonist ivuxolimab. The rearrangement links TRBV14 to TRBJ2-2, with D perhaps TRBD1 (5 bases). The sequence was obtained from an adult with an advanced solid tumor such as melanoma, head and neck, liver or kidney cancer. The CDR3 sequence: CASSQDRVRSWELFF. The CDR3 coding sequence is TGTGCCAGCAGCCAAGACAGGGTGAGGTCCTGGGAGCTGTTTTTT.